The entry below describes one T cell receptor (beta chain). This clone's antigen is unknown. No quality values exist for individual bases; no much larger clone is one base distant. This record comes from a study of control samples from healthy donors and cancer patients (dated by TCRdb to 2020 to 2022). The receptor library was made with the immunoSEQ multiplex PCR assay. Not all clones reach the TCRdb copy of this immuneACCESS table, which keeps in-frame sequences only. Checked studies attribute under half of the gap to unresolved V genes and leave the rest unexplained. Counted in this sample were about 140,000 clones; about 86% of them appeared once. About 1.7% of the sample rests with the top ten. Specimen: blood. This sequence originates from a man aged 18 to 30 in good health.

The CDR3 has the sequence CATSDSNGYTF. The sequenced DNA: TGTGCCACCAGTGATTCTAATGGCTACACCTTC. This sequence uses TRBV24-1 and TRBJ1-2, with the D gene too uncertain to name. The CDR3 holds 11 amino acids from the cysteine to the phenylalanine. Kept here is only the CDR3 DNA, which spans 33 bases and is read in frame from base 1. V and J are truncated by 2 bases and 6 bases respectively, leaving an intervening sequence of 3 bases. According to the germline V gene, CDR1 reads KGHDR and CDR2 reads SFDVKD.